The rows below give T cell receptor beta chains drawn from one sample of a study of graft-versus-host responses after intestinal transplantation. TCRdb's copy holds only in-frame clones and misses some; the assay was immunoSEQ multiplex PCR. Of roughly 4,700 clones listed, about 25% are singletons. The material was alloreactive CD8+ T cells from a mixed lymphocyte reaction culture, obtained before transplantation. The source of these receptors is a human patient who was an organ donor for intestinal transplantation. The CDR3 runs from the conserved cysteine through the conserved F or W. D genes are given only for firm matches. The listing skips clone size in some rows; elsewhere it reads once, few, many or a size class.

abundance,v_gene,j_gene,d_gene,CDR3nt,CDR3aa
few,TRBV27,TRBJ2-1,TRBD2,TGTGCCACCCAGAAAGATCCGGGACTAGCGGGCGAGCAGTTCTTC,CATQKDPGLAGEQFF
medium-sized,TRBV7-6,TRBJ1-2,NA,TGTGCCAGCAGCTTAACCCCAGGGGAGGGCTACACCTTC,CASSLTPGEGYTF
medium-sized,TRBV9,TRBJ1-1,NA,TGTGCCAGCAGCGTAGCCGGGTTGGGCACTGAAGCTTTCTTT,CASSVAGLGTEAFF
NA,TRBV4-2,TRBJ2-2,TRBD2,TGTGCCAGCAGCCTTAGCGGGGGGGCTGGCACCGGGGAGCTGTTTTTT,CASSLSGGAGTGELFF
few,TRBV2,TRBJ2-3,TRBD2,TGTGCCATCCTCCCACTAGCGGGGGGGCTAAATACGCAGTATTTT,CAILPLAGGLNTQYF
NA,TRBV11-2,TRBJ2-3,TRBD2,TGTGCCAGCACCGCTAGCGGGGGCACAGATACGCAGTATTTT,CASTASGGTDTQYF
few,TRBV6-6,TRBJ1-6,NA,TGTGCCAGCAGTTATAGATCACCCCTCCACTTT,CASSYRSPLHF
once,TRBV4-1,TRBJ2-1,TRBD2,TGCGCCAGCAGCCACCGGACTAGCGGGAGGGATGAGCAGTTCTTC,CASSHRTSGRDEQFF
few,TRBV29-1,TRBJ2-1,NA,TGCAGCGTTGAAGGCCGGGCCCCGAGGGGGTACAATGAGCAGTTCTTC,CSVEGRAPRGYNEQFF
few,TRBV15,TRBJ2-1,NA,TGTGCCACCAGGCCCCCGCAGGGAGGCTACAATGAGCAGTTCTTC,CATRPPQGGYNEQFF
few,TRBV10-2,TRBJ1-5,TRBD1,TGCGCCAGCAGTGGGACAGGGGGATGGAGCAATCAGCCCCAGCATTTT,CASSGTGGWSNQPQHF